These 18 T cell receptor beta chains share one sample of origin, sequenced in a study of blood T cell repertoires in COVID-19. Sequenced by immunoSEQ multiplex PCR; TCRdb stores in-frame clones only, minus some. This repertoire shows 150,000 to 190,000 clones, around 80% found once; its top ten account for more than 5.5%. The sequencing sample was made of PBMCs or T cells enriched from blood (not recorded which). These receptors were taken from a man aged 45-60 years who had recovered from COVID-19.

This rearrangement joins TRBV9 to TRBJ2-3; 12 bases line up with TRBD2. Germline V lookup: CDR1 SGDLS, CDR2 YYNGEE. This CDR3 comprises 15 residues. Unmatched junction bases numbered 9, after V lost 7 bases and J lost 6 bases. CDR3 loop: CASCQTSGGEDTQYF. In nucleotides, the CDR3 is TGTGCCAGCTGTCAGACTAGCGGGGGTGAGGATACGCAGTATTTT.

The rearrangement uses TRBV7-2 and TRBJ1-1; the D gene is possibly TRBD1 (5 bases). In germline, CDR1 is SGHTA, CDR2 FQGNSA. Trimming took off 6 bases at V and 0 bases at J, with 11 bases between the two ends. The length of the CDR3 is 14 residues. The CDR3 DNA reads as TGTGCCAGCAGAACAGGAACATTGAACACTGAAGCTTTCTTT. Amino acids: CASRTGTLNTEAFF. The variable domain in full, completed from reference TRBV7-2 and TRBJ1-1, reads GAGVSQSPSNKVTEKGKDVELRCDPISGHTALYWYRQSLGQGLEFLIYFQGNSAPDKSGLPSDRFSAERTGGSVSTLTIQRTQQEDSAVYLCASRTGTLNTEAFFGQGTRLTVV.

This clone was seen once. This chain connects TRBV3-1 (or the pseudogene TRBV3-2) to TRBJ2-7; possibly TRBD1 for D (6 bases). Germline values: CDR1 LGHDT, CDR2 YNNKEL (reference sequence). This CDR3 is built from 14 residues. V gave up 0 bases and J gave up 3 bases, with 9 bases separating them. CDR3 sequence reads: CASSQDLGGYEQYF. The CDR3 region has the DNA TGTGCCAGCAGCCAAGATCTAGGGGGCTACGAGCAGTACTTC.

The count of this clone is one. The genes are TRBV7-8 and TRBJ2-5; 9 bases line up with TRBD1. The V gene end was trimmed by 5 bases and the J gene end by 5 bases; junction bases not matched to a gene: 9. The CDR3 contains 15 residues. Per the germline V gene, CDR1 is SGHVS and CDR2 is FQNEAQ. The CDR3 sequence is CASSADRGNWETQYF. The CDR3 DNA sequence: TGTGCCAGCAGCGCCGACAGGGGGAATTGGGAGACCCAGTACTTC.

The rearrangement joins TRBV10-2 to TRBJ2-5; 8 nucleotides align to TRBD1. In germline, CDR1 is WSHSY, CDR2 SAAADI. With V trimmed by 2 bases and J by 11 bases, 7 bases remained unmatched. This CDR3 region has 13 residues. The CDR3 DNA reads TGCGCCAGCAGTGAGCTGACAGGGGAGGTTCAGTACTTC. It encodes CASSELTGEVQYF.

The CDR3 region has the DNA TGTGCCAGCAGCGTAGCGGGAGGAACCGCGAACACTGAAGCTTTCTTT. It is translated as CASSVAGGTANTEAFF. The rearrangement links TRBV9 to TRBJ1-1; D remains unclear. This CDR3 contains 16 residues. Germline CDR1 reads SGDLS; CDR2 reads YYNGEE. Deletions cut 0 bases from V and 1 base from J, with 13 bases between.

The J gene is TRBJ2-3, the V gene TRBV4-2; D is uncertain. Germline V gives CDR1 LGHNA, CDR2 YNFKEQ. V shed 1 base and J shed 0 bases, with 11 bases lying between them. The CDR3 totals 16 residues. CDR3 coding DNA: TGTGCCAGCAGCCAAGCGCGGAGACCTAGCACAGATACGCAGTATTTT. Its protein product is CASSQARRPSTDTQYF.

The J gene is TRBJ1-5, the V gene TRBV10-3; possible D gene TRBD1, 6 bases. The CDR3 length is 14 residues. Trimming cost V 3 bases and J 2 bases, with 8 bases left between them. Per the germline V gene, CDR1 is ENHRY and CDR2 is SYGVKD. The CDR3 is CAISDSGGNQPQHF. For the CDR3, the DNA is TGTGCCATCAGTGATTCAGGGGGCAATCAGCCCCAGCATTTT.

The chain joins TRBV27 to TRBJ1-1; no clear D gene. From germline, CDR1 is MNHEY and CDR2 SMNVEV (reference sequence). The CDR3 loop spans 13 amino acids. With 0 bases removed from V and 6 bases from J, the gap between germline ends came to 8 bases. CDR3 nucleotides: TGTGCCAGCAGTTTATCGGGCAGCCCTGAAGCTTTCTTT. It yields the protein CASSLSGSPEAFF.

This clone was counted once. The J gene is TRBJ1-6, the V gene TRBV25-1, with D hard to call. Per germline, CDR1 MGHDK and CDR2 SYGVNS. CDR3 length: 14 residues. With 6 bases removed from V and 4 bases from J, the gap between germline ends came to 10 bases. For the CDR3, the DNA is TGTGCCAGCAGCCACGGGGTTTATAATTCACCCCTCCACTTT. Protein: CASSHGVYNSPLHF.

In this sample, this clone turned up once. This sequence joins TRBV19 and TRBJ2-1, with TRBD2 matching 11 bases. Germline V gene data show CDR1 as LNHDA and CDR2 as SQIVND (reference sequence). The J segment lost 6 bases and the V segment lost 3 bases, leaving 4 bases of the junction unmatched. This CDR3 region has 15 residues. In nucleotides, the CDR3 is TGTGCCAGTAGTATGTCTAGCGGGGGGATCAATGAGCAGTTCTTC. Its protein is CASSMSSGGINEQFF.

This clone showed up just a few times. CDR3 loop: CASGRRDRGLSGNTIYF. For the CDR3, the DNA is TGTGCCAGTGGCCGTCGGGACAGGGGCCTCTCTGGAAACACCATATATTTT. The J gene is TRBJ1-3, the V gene TRBV19; 10 bases agree with TRBD1. The CDR3 is 17 residues long. Germline lookup yields CDR1 LNHDA and CDR2 SQIVND (reference sequence). V gave up 8 bases and J gave up 0 bases; unmatched junction bases: 10.

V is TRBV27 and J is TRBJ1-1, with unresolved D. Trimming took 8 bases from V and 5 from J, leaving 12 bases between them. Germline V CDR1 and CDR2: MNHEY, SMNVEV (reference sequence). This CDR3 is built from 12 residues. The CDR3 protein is CASPPEWTEAFF. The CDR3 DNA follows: TGTGCCAGCCCCCCGGAGTGGACTGAAGCTTTCTTT.

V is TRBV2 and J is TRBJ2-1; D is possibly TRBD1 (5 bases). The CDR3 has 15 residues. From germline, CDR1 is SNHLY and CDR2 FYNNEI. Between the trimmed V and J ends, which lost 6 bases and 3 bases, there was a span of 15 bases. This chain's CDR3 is CASSENRLNYNEQFF. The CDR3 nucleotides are TGTGCCAGCAGCGAAAACAGGCTAAACTACAATGAGCAGTTCTTC. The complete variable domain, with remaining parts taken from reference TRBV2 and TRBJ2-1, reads EPEVTQTPSHQVTQMGQEVILRCVPISNHLYFYWYRQILGQKVEFLVSFYNNEISEKSEIFDDQFSVERPDGSNFTLKIRSTKLEDSAMYFCASSENRLNYNEQFFGPGTRLTVL.

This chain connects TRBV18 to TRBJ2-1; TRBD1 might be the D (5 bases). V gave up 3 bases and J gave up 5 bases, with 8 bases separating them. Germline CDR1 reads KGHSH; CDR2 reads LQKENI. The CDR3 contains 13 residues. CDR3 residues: CASSPGADNEQFF. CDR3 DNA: TGTGCCAGCTCACCTGGGGCGGACAATGAGCAGTTCTTC.

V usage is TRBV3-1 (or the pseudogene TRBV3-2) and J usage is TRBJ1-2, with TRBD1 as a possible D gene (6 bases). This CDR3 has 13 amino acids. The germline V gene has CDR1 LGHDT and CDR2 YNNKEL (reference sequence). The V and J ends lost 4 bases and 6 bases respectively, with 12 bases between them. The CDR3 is CASSPKDSNGYTF. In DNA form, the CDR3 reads TGTGCCAGCAGCCCGAAGGACAGCAATGGCTACACCTTC.

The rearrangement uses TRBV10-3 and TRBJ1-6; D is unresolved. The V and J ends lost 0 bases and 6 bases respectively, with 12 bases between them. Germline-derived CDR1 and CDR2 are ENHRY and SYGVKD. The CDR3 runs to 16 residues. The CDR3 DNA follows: TGTGCCATCAGTGAGTCTATCGGGAGGACTAATTCACCCCTCCACTTT. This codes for CAISESIGRTNSPLHF.

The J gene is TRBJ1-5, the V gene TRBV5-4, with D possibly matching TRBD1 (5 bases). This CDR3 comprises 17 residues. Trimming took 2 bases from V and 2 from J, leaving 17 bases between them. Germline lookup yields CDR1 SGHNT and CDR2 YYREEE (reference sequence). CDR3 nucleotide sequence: TGTGCCAGCAGCTTTTCCCATGGGGGGGATGGCAATCAGCCCCAGCATTTT. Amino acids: CASSFSHGGDGNQPQHF.